This is a list of T cell receptor beta chains from one sample in a study of cytomegalovirus exposure and HLA in healthy donors. Data came from immunoSEQ multiplex PCR; TCRdb stores just in-frame clones and leaves some out. The sample shows some 71,000 clones, around 70% of them seen only once. The specimen was PBMCs. These receptor sequences come from a woman in her 30s in good health and CMV-seropositive. Each CDR3 is given with its conserved first and last residue. A D gene is named only where the DNA matches it firmly. Clone sizes are given selectively: once, few, many, or a class where the clone is expanded.

TRBD1	.	TRBV18	TRBJ1-2	TGTGCCAGCTCATCTAGGGGACAGGGAGAAGGCTATGGCTACACCTTC	CASSSRGQGEGYGYTF
.	.	TRBV2	TRBJ1-2	TGTGCCAGCAGTGAAGCGGGGGCGCGCATGGATGGCTACACCTTC	CASSEAGARMDGYTF
TRBD2	.	TRBV4-1	TRBJ2-7	TGCGCCAGCAGCCAAACACTAGCGGGAGAAGAGCAGTACTTC	CASSQTLAGEEQYF
.	.	TRBV28	TRBJ1-2	TGTGCCTGCCAGGACGGACTCTATGGCTACACCTTC	CACQDGLYGYTF
TRBD2	.	TRBV5-4	TRBJ2-2	TGTGCCAGCAGCTTGGGGGGGGGCACCGGGGAGCTGTTTTTT	CASSLGGGTGELFF
.	few	TRBV6-6	TRBJ1-2	TGTGCCGCGACCCCTCAGGGGACCGCGTATGGCTACACCTTC	CAATPQGTAYGYTF
.	.	TRBV18	TRBJ2-3	TGTGCCAGCTCACCACGCCCAGTTACGGGTAGCACAGATACGCAGTATTTT	CASSPRPVTGSTDTQYF
.	few	TRBV6-6	TRBJ1-3	TGTGCCAGCAGCCGCCAAAGTACGGGGGGAAACACCATATATTTT	CASSRQSTGGNTIYF
.	.	TRBV29-1	TRBJ1-2	TGCAGCGTTGCGGGCGGGGGAGATTGGGGCTACACCTTC	CSVAGGGDWGYTF
TRBD2	once	TRBV6-6	TRBJ2-3	TGTGCCAGCAGTTCCCGGACTAGCGGCACAGATACGCAGTATTTT	CASSSRTSGTDTQYF
TRBD1	.	TRBV29-1	TRBJ1-3	TGCAGCGTCGCCGGGGACAGGCTCTTAAACACCATATATTTT	CSVAGDRLLNTIYF
TRBD2	.	TRBV5-6	TRBJ2-1	TGTGCCAGCAGCACCGGACTAGCGGGATACAATGAGCAGTTCTTC	CASSTGLAGYNEQFF
TRBD1	.	TRBV5-6	TRBJ1-1	TGTGCCAGCAGCGTCGGGACAGGTATAGCTGAAGCTTTCTTT	CASSVGTGIAEAFF
TRBD1	.	TRBV5-1	TRBJ1-1	TGCGCCAGCAAACTACAGGGGTGGGGGAACACTGAAGCTTTCTTT	CASKLQGWGNTEAFF
.	.	TRBV6-5	TRBJ1-1	TGTGCCAGCAGTTACTGGGCAGGGGTAAACACTGAAGCTTTCTTT	CASSYWAGVNTEAFF
.	.	TRBV5-6	TRBJ1-5	TGTGCCAGCAGCTTGAAGGCAGGGTTCGGTCATCAGCCCCAGCATTTT	CASSLKAGFGHQPQHF
.	.	TRBV9	TRBJ2-1	TGTGCCAGCAGCGTAGCTCCAGGAACTTCCTACAATGAGCAGTTCTTC	CASSVAPGTSYNEQFF
TRBD1	.	TRBV6-6	TRBJ2-5	TGTGCCAGCAGCACTGGACAGGGGCCACAAGAGACCCAGTACTTC	CASSTGQGPQETQYF
TRBD1	few	TRBV7-9	TRBJ1-1	TGTGCCAGCAGCTTAAGGGGGGACAGGGCCACTGAAGCTTTCTTT	CASSLRGDRATEAFF
TRBD2	.	TRBV30	TRBJ2-3	TGTGCCTGGAGCGGGAGACTAGCGGGCACAGATACGCAGTATTTT	CAWSGRLAGTDTQYF
TRBD1	.	TRBV2	TRBJ2-5	TGTGCCAGCAGTGACTTGGGACAGGGGACCCAGTACTTC	CASSDLGQGTQYF
.	.	TRBV7-9	TRBJ2-7	TGTGCCAGCAGCTTTACGACAGCCCGATCGCCCTCCTACGAGCAGTACTTC	CASSFTTARSPSYEQYF
TRBD1	.	TRBV19	TRBJ1-1	TGTGCCATTAAGGGACAGGGGGCCTCTGAAGCTTTCTTT	CAIKGQGASEAFF
.	few	TRBV28	TRBJ1-1	TGTGCCAGCCGCTCGTGGCAGGGAAACACTGAAGCTTTCTTT	CASRSWQGNTEAFF
.	.	TRBV15	TRBJ1-2	TGTGCCACCAGCAGTAGTGAAAACTATGGCTACACCTTC	CATSSSENYGYTF
.	.	TRBV19	TRBJ2-2	TGTGCCAGTAGTATAGCCACGAACACCGGGGAGCTGTTTTTT	CASSIATNTGELFF
TRBD2	.	TRBV30	TRBJ2-3	TGTGCCTGGAGTGGGCTAGCGGGACACACAGATACGCAGTATTTT	CAWSGLAGHTDTQYF
TRBD2	.	TRBV15	TRBJ2-5	TGTGCCACCAGCAGAGGTAGCGGGAGGGGGGAGACCCAGTACTTC	CATSRGSGRGETQYF
TRBD2	.	TRBV4-2	TRBJ2-7	TGTGCCAGCAGCCCAGACCCCGGGACTAGAATCAACGAGCAGTACTTC	CASSPDPGTRINEQYF
.	.	TRBV6-4	TRBJ1-1	TGTGCCAGCAGTGACTCGACGGCAGGGTTGTTTTTTGAAGCTTTCTTT	CASSDSTAGLFFEAFF
.	.	TRBV18	TRBJ1-5	TGTGCCAGCTCACCGAGTGTCAGCAATCAGCCCCAGCATTTT	CASSPSVSNQPQHF
.	.	TRBV28	TRBJ1-4	TGTGCCAGCAGCTCGGGGCAGGGGGAAAAACTGTTTTTT	CASSSGQGEKLFF
.	.	TRBV7-8	TRBJ1-1	TGTGCCAGCAGCTTAGCCCGGAACACTGAAGCTTTCTTT	CASSLARNTEAFF
.	few	TRBV2	TRBJ1-2	TGTGCCAGCACAGAGGCGGTGGGCTATGGCTACACCTTC	CASTEAVGYGYTF
TRBD1	.	TRBV7-3	TRBJ1-1	TGTGCCAGCAGCAGACAGGGGTTTGAAGCTTTCTTT	CASSRQGFEAFF
TRBD2	.	TRBV7-2	TRBJ2-7	TGTGCCAGCAGCTCGACTAGCGGGAGGCCTCAGCAGTACTTC	CASSSTSGRPQQYF